This TCR beta chain appears in the sequencing data of a study of T cell repertoires in cytomegalovirus infection. At the level of the study: Researchers turned to recently identified HLA-C-restricted CMV epitopes as well as well-studied HLA-B-restricted ones. Signatures in public TCR beta sequences pointed to both CMV infection and matching HLA type. Study-level results: HLA-C-restricted CMV clonotypes gave the most frequent clonotype in two of eight donors. Identification of carriers of CMV plus the relevant HLA was performed using cumulative public TCR beta family frequency.

TCRdb processed the reads anew with MiXCR; each CDR3 protein has one entry. The sample comprises approximately 910,000 distinct CDR3 sequences, approximately 33% of which are singletons, and 13% rests with the top ten. This CDR3 is built from 15 residues. Germline assignment: CDR1 LNHDA and CDR2 SQIVND (reference sequence). V lost 1 base and J 1 base, leaving 10 bases between the germline ends. This clonotype was seen a handful of times. The antigen is not known. This specimen consisted of cultured CD8+ T cells from PBMCs, obtained from culture after CMV antigen stimulation. This clonotype was sampled from a human donor in good health (CMV status not recorded). Some clones in this sample may be carry-over from other donors' samples. The chain couples TRBV19 to TRBJ1-1, with a weak D call TRBD1 (5 bases). The DNA of the CDR3 is TGTGCCAGTAGTATAGGAAGGGGCCCGAACACTGAAGCTTTCTTT. Amino acid sequence: CASSIGRGPNTEAFF.